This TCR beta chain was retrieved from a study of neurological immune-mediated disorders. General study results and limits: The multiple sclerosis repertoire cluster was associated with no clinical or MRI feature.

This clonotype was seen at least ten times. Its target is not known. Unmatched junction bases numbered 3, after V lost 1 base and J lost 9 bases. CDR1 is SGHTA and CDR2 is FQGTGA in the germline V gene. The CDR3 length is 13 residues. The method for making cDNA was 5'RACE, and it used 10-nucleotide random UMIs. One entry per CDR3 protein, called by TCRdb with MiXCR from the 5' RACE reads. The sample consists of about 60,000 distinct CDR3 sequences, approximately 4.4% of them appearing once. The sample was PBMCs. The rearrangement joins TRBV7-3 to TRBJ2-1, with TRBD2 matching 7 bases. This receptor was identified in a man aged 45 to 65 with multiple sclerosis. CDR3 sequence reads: CASSLMSSGEQFF. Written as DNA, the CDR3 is TGTGCCAGCAGCTTAATGTCTAGCGGTGAGCAGTTCTTC.